This TCR beta chain was identified in a study of blood T cells in healthy people across ages. Study-level results: Observed TCR beta diversity per million T cells went down as age went up. This fall followed a roughly linear course with age. Lack of knowledge of donor CMV status possibly confounded expanded clonotype changes.

A second PCR, run for about 7 to 11 cycles, used a sample-barcoded 5' primer plus a J-beta primer mix. TCRdb itself ran the 5' RACE reads through MiXCR, one entry per CDR3 protein. The data hold hundreds of thousands of distinct CDR3 sequences, with 40% to 65% observed a single time. The V end lost 5 bases, the J end lost 9 bases, and 11 bases lay between the germline ends. The CDR3 has 12 residues. Germline lookup yields CDR1 MDHEN and CDR2 SYDVKM. As concerns this clonotype: What it recognizes is unknown.

This clonotype was sampled from a woman aged 80 or over in good health. Source material: blood. V usage is TRBV28 and J usage is TRBJ1-5; D is uncertain. The CDR3 nucleotides read TGTGCCAGCAGTCCACCCAGTCCGCCCCAGCATTTT. Translation: CASSPPSPPQHF.